This note documents a single TCR beta chain sequence. This record comes from a study of blood T cell repertoires in COVID-19. This CDR3 region has 15 residues. Germline V gene sequence: CDR1 LNHDA, CDR2 SQIVND (reference sequence). V lost 8 bases and J 8 bases, leaving 24 bases between the germline ends. Data came from immunoSEQ multiplex PCR; TCRdb stores just in-frame clones and leaves some out. The sample lists some 200,000 clones; roughly 90% were seen once. The chain combines TRBV19 with TRBJ1-1; D is possibly TRBD1 (6 bases). The sequenced material came from peripheral blood. The sequence came from a woman aged 40 to 49 with acute or convalescent COVID-19. CDR3 sequence (DNA): TGTGCCAGTCAGGTTCTTGGGGGGGGCAAAAGGGAAGCTTTCTTT. Translated: CASQVLGGGKREAFF.